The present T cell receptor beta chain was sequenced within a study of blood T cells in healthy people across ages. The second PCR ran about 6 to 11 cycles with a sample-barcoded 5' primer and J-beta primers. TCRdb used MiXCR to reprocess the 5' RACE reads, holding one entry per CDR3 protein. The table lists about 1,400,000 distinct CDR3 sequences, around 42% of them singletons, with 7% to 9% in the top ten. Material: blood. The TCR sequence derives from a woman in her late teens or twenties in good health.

CDR3 amino acids: CASSPPTGVRASGLYEQYF. DNA for the CDR3: TGTGCCAGCAGTCCGCCTACAGGGGTGCGGGCTAGCGGTCTCTACGAGCAGTACTTC. The chain joins TRBV2 to TRBJ2-7; D is possibly TRBD1 or TRBD2 (7 bases each). Trimming left V 5 bases short and J 3 bases short, with 29 bases between. The CDR3 spans 19 residues. CDR1 is SNHLY and CDR2 is FYNNEI in the germline V gene.